These 31 T cell receptor beta chains came from one sample sequenced in a study of blood T cell repertoires in COVID-19. Assay: immunoSEQ multiplex PCR; the TCRdb copy retains only in-frame clones and omits some. This sample has roughly 250,000 clones, with 65% to 85% found just once. What was sequenced was peripheral blood. The receptors come from a human donor in a cohort sampled during active COVID-19.

The chain employs TRBV19 and TRBJ2-2; the D gene is possibly TRBD1 (6 bases). Germline V gene lookup returns CDR1 LNHDA and CDR2 SQIVND (reference sequence). The CDR3 covers 16 residues. The ends were cut back, 0 bases at V and 2 bases at J, with 10 bases in the middle. The CDR3 loop is CASSIDWGQNTGELFF. CDR3 coding DNA: TGTGCCAGTAGTATAGATTGGGGACAAAACACCGGGGAGCTGTTTTTT.

The chain links TRBV11-3 to TRBJ2-2, with TRBD1 as a possible D gene (6 bases). V lost 5 bases to trimming and J lost 7 bases, with 17 bases between them. This CDR3 contains 15 residues. Germline values: CDR1 SGHNT, CDR2 YENEEA. Here the CDR3 reads CASSTGAGAVGELFF. The DNA for the CDR3 is TGTGCCAGCAGCACCGGAGCAGGGGCGGTCGGGGAGCTGTTTTTT. Full variable domain (outside the CDR3, taken from reference TRBV11-3 and TRBJ2-2): EAGVVQSPRYKIIEKKQPVAFWCNPISGHNTLYWYLQNLGQGPELLIRYENEEAVDDSQLPKDRFSAERLKGVDSTLKIQPAELGDSAVYLCASSTGAGAVGELFFGEGSRLTVL.

This clone was seen once. The rearrangement links TRBV5-5 to TRBJ1-2; D uncertain. The germline V gene encodes CDR1 SGHKS and CDR2 YYEKEE (reference sequence). The CDR3 is 14 amino acids. Trimming left V 2 bases short and J 6 bases short, with 14 bases between. CDR3 loop: CASSFEWGSDGYTF. The DNA of the CDR3 is TGTGCCAGCAGCTTCGAATGGGGTAGCGATGGCTACACCTTC.

J is TRBJ1-6 and V is TRBV5-4, with D possibly TRBD1 on 5 matching bases. The CDR3 spans 17 residues. The V gene lost 5 bases and the J gene lost 4 bases, with 19 bases spanning the gap. Germline CDR1 is SGHNT and CDR2 is YYREEE (reference sequence). The CDR3 nucleotides are TGTGCCAGCAGGGAGCGGGGGGGGAGGAATTATAATTCACCCCTCCACTTT. Translation gives CASRERGGRNYNSPLHF.

The chain links TRBV20-1 to TRBJ2-1; 8 bases are a match to TRBD2. This CDR3 is built from 14 residues. With 3 bases clipped from V and 6 bases from J, the junction kept 7 bases outside the gene matches. Germline V CDR1 and CDR2: DFQATT, SNEGSKA (reference sequence). The CDR3 bases are TGCAGTGCTAGTGGGCGGGAGGTTTTCAATGAGCAGTTCTTC. Its protein product is CSASGREVFNEQFF.

The rearrangement uses TRBV28 and TRBJ1-2; D perhaps matches TRBD1 (6 bases). CDR1 is MDHEN, CDR2 SYDVKM, per germline. Trimming stripped 4 bases from V and 2 bases from J, with 20 bases between. The CDR3 has 17 residues. CDR3 loop: CASSSLRDTPGNYGYTF. The CDR3 DNA reads TGTGCCAGCAGTTCACTCCGGGACACTCCTGGGAACTATGGCTACACCTTC.

The chain uses TRBV6-5 and TRBJ1-3, with D uncertain. CDR1 and CDR2 from the germline V gene are MNHEY and SVGAGI. Trimming removed 3 bases at V and 4 bases at J, with 13 bases between. The CDR3 totals 15 residues. As DNA, the CDR3 is TGTGCCAGCAGTTATTGGTCGGGTGAAGGAAACACCATATATTTT. Encoded protein: CASSYWSGEGNTIYF.

The chain has TRBV7-2 and TRBJ1-1; D is unclear. Trimming shortened V by 3 bases and J by 0 bases, and 8 bases separated the two germline ends. CDR1 SGHTA and CDR2 FQGNSA come from the germline V gene. The CDR3 spans 14 residues. The CDR3 loop reads CASSFEALNTEAFF. The CDR3 DNA sequence: TGTGCCAGCAGCTTCGAGGCCTTGAACACTGAAGCTTTCTTT.

CDR3 residues: CASSYSKGAYGYTF. CDR3 sequence (DNA): TGTGCCAGCAGTTACTCGAAGGGGGCGTATGGCTACACCTTC. The chain uses TRBV6-5 and TRBJ1-2; 7 nucleotides align to TRBD1. V gave up 0 bases and J gave up 5 bases; unmatched junction bases: 3. The CDR3 runs 14 residues. Per germline, CDR1 MNHEY and CDR2 SVGAGI.

V gene TRBV5-4 combines with J gene TRBJ1-4; no firm D call. CDR1 and CDR2 from the germline V gene are SGHNT and YYREEE (reference sequence). CDR3 length equals 14 residues. V lost 0 bases, J lost 7 bases, and 10 bases lay in between. The CDR3 protein is CASSLGREGEKLFF. CDR3 DNA sequence: TGTGCCAGCAGCTTGGGGAGGGAGGGTGAAAAACTGTTTTTT.

The chain is built from TRBV18 and TRBJ2-2, with TRBD1 identical over 11 bases. The J segment lost 2 bases and the V segment lost 3 bases, leaving 5 bases of the junction unmatched. This CDR3 spans 17 amino acids. CDR1 is KGHSH, CDR2 LQKENI, per germline. The CDR3 bases are TGTGCCAGCTCACCGTCTGGACAGGGGGCTAACACCGGGGAGCTGTTTTTT. Translated: CASSPSGQGANTGELFF.

The sample holds a few counts of this clone. This chain's CDR3 is CASRGQGLNTEAFF. CDR3 sequence (DNA): TGTGCCAGCAGGGGACAGGGTTTGAACACTGAAGCTTTCTTT. V and J are TRBV2 and TRBJ1-1; 9 bases map to TRBD1. Germline values: CDR1 SNHLY, CDR2 FYNNEI. This CDR3 is 14 amino acids long. Trimming took 6 bases from V and 0 from J; bases not matched to a gene: 2.

This clone was detected once. J is TRBJ1-5 and V is TRBV2; tentative D call: TRBD1 (5 bases). The CDR3 is made up of 14 amino acids. CDR1 SNHLY and CDR2 FYNNEI come from the germline V gene. The V gene lost 7 bases and the J gene lost 3 bases, with 13 bases spanning the gap. The CDR3 DNA sequence: TGTGCCAGCACCTGGGGGGAGAACAATCAGCCCCAGCATTTT. This gives the protein CASTWGENNQPQHF.

This clone was observed once. The rearrangement joins TRBV6-6 to TRBJ2-5; maybe TRBD1 (6 bases). Trimming took 7 bases from V and 2 from J, leaving 14 bases between them. CDR1 is MNHNY, CDR2 SVGAGI, per germline (reference sequence). The CDR3 covers 14 residues. CDR3 amino acids: CASIETGIQETQYF. DNA of the CDR3: TGTGCCAGCATCGAAACAGGGATTCAAGAGACCCAGTACTTC.

The J gene is TRBJ1-5, the V gene TRBV5-1; no clear D gene. Trimming left V 3 bases short and J 9 bases short, with 7 bases between. The CDR3 totals 11 residues. Germline CDR1 is SGHRS and CDR2 is YFSETQ. The CDR3 region has the DNA TGCGCCAGCAGCTCCCAGGTGCCCCAGCATTTT. Translating gives CASSSQVPQHF.

The CDR3 DNA is TGTGCCAGCACCACCCCCCGGGGGGCCATCAGTGAAAAACTGTTTTTT. This translates into CASTTPRGAISEKLFF. This chain joins TRBV6-6 and TRBJ1-4, with D maybe TRBD1 (6 bases). Germline V gene lookup returns CDR1 MNHNY and CDR2 SVGAGI (reference sequence). The CDR3 spans 16 residues. V gave up 7 bases and J gave up 7 bases, with 22 bases separating them.

The V gene is TRBV7-3, the J gene TRBJ2-2; 7 bases line up with TRBD1. This CDR3 has 15 amino acids. Germline V gives CDR1 SGHTA, CDR2 FQGTGA. Germline trimming cut 3 bases from V and 0 bases from J; bases unmatched to any gene: 1. CDR3 coding DNA: TGTGCCAGCAGCTTCGGGACAGCGAACACCGGGGAGCTGTTTTTT. This translates into CASSFGTANTGELFF.

In nucleotides, the CDR3 is TGTGCCAGCTCACCACTGGGACAGAATAATTCACCCCTCCACTTT. Its translation: CASSPLGQNNSPLHF. The chain recombines TRBV18 with TRBJ1-6, with 7 bases lining up with TRBD1. The J segment lost 5 bases and the V segment lost 1 base, leaving 2 bases of the junction unmatched. The CDR3 is 15 amino acids. Per the germline V gene, CDR1 is KGHSH and CDR2 is LQKENI.

The chain employs TRBV11-2 and TRBJ2-1; possible D gene TRBD1, 5 bases. The V end was cut by 2 bases, the J end by 2 bases, with 13 bases between. This CDR3 contains 16 residues. The germline V gene has CDR1 SGHAT and CDR2 FQNNGV. Here the CDR3 DNA reads TGTGCCAGCAGCTTACTAACAGGTCGCACCTACAATGAGCAGTTCTTC. As protein: CASSLLTGRTYNEQFF.

This clone was picked up a small number of times. This chain uses TRBV10-3 with TRBJ2-1; 8 bases align to TRBD1. With 10 bases clipped from V and 4 bases from J, the junction kept 9 bases outside the gene matches. The CDR3 is 14 amino acids. Germline CDR1 is ENHRY and CDR2 is SYGVKD. The CDR3 nucleotides are TGTGCCACAACCGGGACAGGAGAATACAATGAGCAGTTCTTC. Translated, it gives CATTGTGEYNEQFF.

This chain joins TRBV10-3 and TRBJ2-2; 16 nucleotides line up with TRBD2. The CDR3 length is 18 residues. The ends lost 6 bases at V and 5 bases at J; junction bases unmatched: 9. In germline, CDR1 is ENHRY, CDR2 SYGVKD. The CDR3 DNA reads as TGTGCCATCAGGAGCGGGACTAGCGGGAGGGCCGGTACCGGGGAGCTGTTTTTT. Its protein is CAIRSGTSGRAGTGELFF.

The chain employs TRBV4-2 and TRBJ2-2; a possible D gene is TRBD2 (7 bases). The CDR3 is made up of 15 amino acids. CDR1 and CDR2 from the germline V gene are LGHNA and YNFKEQ. The V end lost 4 bases, the J end lost 7 bases, and 16 bases lay between the germline ends. The CDR3 sequence is CASSPQRGGSGELFF. CDR3 in DNA: TGTGCCAGCAGCCCCCAAAGGGGGGGGAGCGGGGAGCTGTTTTTT.

This rearrangement joins TRBV20-1 to TRBJ2-2, with 10 bases that match TRBD2. Germline V gene data show CDR1 as DFQATT and CDR2 as SNEGSKA (reference sequence). The V segment lost 3 bases and the J segment 7 bases; nucleotides outside the gene matches: 14. The CDR3 has 17 amino acids. This chain's CDR3 is CSASRIAGGSSGGELFF. The CDR3 nucleotides are TGCAGTGCTAGTAGAATAGCGGGGGGCTCCTCGGGCGGGGAGCTGTTTTTT.

This clone was recorded a few times. The chain carries TRBV29-1 and TRBJ2-5; TRBD1 matches at 9 bases. The trim removed 5 bases at V and 2 bases at J, leaving 6 bases unmatched. Germline CDR1 reads SQVTM; CDR2 reads ANQGSEA. This CDR3 contains 14 residues. CDR3 region: CSVPRGTGQETQYF. The DNA of the CDR3 is TGCAGCGTTCCACGTGGGACAGGGCAAGAGACCCAGTACTTC.

The CDR3 reads CASSFGDRSNYGYTF. CDR3 sequence (DNA): TGTGCCAGCAGCTTTGGGGACAGGTCTAACTATGGCTACACCTTC. This chain uses TRBV5-6 with TRBJ1-2; 8 nucleotides match TRBD1. Germline V gene sequence: CDR1 SGHDT, CDR2 YYEEEE. The length of the CDR3 is 15 residues. V lost 2 bases, J lost 0 bases, and 3 bases stayed unmatched. Full variable domain (outside the CDR3, taken from reference TRBV5-6 and TRBJ1-2): DAGVTQSPTHLIKTRGQQVTLRCSPKSGHDTVSWYQQALGQGPQFIFQYYEEEERQRGNFPDRFSGHQFPNYSSELNVNALLLGDSALYLCASSFGDRSNYGYTFGSGTRLTVV.

This chain links TRBV27 with TRBJ1-5; 7 bases line up with TRBD1. Germline CDR1 reads MNHEY; CDR2 reads SMNVEV (reference sequence). This CDR3 spans 14 amino acids. After removal of 6 bases from V and 1 base from J, the junction contained 3 bases not matched to a gene. CDR3 loop: CASRQGMSNQPQHF. For the CDR3, the DNA is TGTGCCAGCAGACAGGGGATGAGCAATCAGCCCCAGCATTTT.

This chain connects TRBV7-2 to TRBJ2-5; no firm D call. The V end lost 2 bases, the J end lost 2 bases, and 12 bases lay between the germline ends. The CDR3 has 15 amino acids. The germline gives CDR1 SGHTA, CDR2 FQGNSA. DNA for the CDR3: TGTGCCAGCAGCTTAACTCGGTTGCGGCAAGAGACCCAGTACTTC. Protein sequence: CASSLTRLRQETQYF.

The rearrangement joins TRBV7-9 to TRBJ2-1; possible D gene TRBD2, 7 bases. The CDR3 runs to 17 residues. Germline V gene data show CDR1 as SEHNR and CDR2 as FQNEAQ (reference sequence). Trimming pared 5 bases from V and 0 bases from J, leaving 17 bases between. CDR3 protein: CASSTIRGEGSYNEQFF. CDR3 DNA sequence: TGTGCCAGCAGCACAATTAGGGGGGAGGGCTCCTACAATGAGCAGTTCTTC.

V and J are TRBV7-2 and TRBJ2-7, with 9 bases that match TRBD2. J gave up 7 bases and V 4 bases, and 8 bases lay outside the gene matches. CDR3 length: 14 amino acids. Germline CDR1 is SGHTA and CDR2 is FQGNSA. CDR3 region: CASSWWLAGNEQYF. In DNA form, the CDR3 reads TGTGCCAGCAGCTGGTGGCTAGCGGGAAATGAGCAGTACTTC.

The J gene is TRBJ1-5, the V gene TRBV19; perhaps TRBD1 as D (6 bases). The CDR3 is made up of 15 amino acids. Trimming took 3 bases from V and 5 from J, leaving 14 bases between them. Germline values: CDR1 LNHDA, CDR2 SQIVND (reference sequence). The CDR3: CASSMGRGKHQPQHF. CDR3 DNA sequence: TGTGCCAGTAGTATGGGAAGGGGGAAACATCAGCCCCAGCATTTT.

The gene calls are TRBV11-2 and TRBJ1-4, with D possibly matching TRBD1 (6 bases). CDR3 length: 13 residues. The ends were cut back, 5 bases at V and 11 bases at J, with 15 bases in the middle. Looked up from germline, CDR1 is SGHAT and CDR2 is FQNNGV. The CDR3, as DNA: TGTGCCAGCAGCCGGGACACCGAGGGGAAACTGTTTTTT. It translates to CASSRDTEGKLFF.